This paragraph covers one T cell receptor (beta chain) sequence. Antigen: not known. The donors were all healthy and Caucasian. The sample originates from a study of identical twins. The study, taken as a whole, reports: Cord blood beta clonotypes present at high abundance carried fewer insertions; no such pattern appeared in memory repertoires.

TCRdb fed the 5' RACE reads into MiXCR, producing one record per CDR3 protein. The sample contains approximately 890,000 distinct CDR3 sequences, about 12% of which appear only once. The sample was also linked to a second study, of yellow fever vaccine responses in identical twins. That paper adds: Twins' vaccine T cell response reportedly seemed partly convergent, partly personalized.

Material for sequencing was PBMCs. The source of this sequence is a woman between 18 and 29 years old in good health.

The CDR3 region has the DNA TGTGCCAGCACAACCGAACTTCACGAGCAGTACTTC. Translated, it gives CASTTELHEQYF. V is TRBV28 and J is TRBJ2-7, with D unresolved. The CDR3 covers 12 residues. Germline CDR1 is MDHEN and CDR2 is SYDVKM. Trimming shortened V by 7 bases and J by 5 bases, and 12 bases separated the two germline ends.